The subject of this entry is one T cell receptor (beta chain). The data were obtained in a study of blood T cell repertoires in COVID-19. Study-wide background: The analysed material was cDNA or gDNA that came from T cells, B-cell-depleted T cells, or PBMCs.

Germline V gives CDR1 MDHEN, CDR2 SYDVKM. The length of the CDR3 is 14 residues. V lost 2 bases, J lost 5 bases, and 13 bases lay in between. The repertoire was sequenced with immunoSEQ multiplex PCR; TCRdb's copy has only in-frame clones and lacks some. This table has 250,000 to 350,000 clones, 87% appearing once. Sequencing used peripheral blood. The rearrangement joins TRBV28 to TRBJ2-7; weak D call: TRBD2 (5 bases). The receptor was derived from a woman in her forties or fifties who had recovered from COVID-19. CDR3 coding DNA: TGTGCCAGCAGTTTAACTTCGGGGTCTCACGAGCAGTACTTC. Its protein is CASSLTSGSHEQYF.